This T cell receptor beta chain was sequenced during a study of blood T cell repertoires in COVID-19. About the research overall: Sources were T cells, B-cell-depleted T cells, or PBMCs; the material itself was cDNA or gDNA.

Measured with immunoSEQ multiplex PCR; TCRdb has only the in-frame clones, and not every one. In the table there are roughly 480,000 clones, approximately 89% of which are singletons. This clone has just a few counts. This sample also contains other DNA sequences that code for the same CDR3. The CDR3 sequence is 15 residues long. With V trimmed by 3 bases and J by 2 bases, 0 bases remained unmatched. Germline CDR1 LGHNA, CDR2 YNFKEQ. What was sequenced was peripheral blood. The chain uses TRBV4-2 and TRBJ2-7; the match to TRBD2 covers 14 bases. This clonotype was obtained from a young man with COVID-19, enrolled during active disease. CDR3 in DNA: TGTGCCAGCAGCCAGGGACTAGCGGGAGCCTACGAGCAGTACTTC. Translating it yields CASSQGLAGAYEQYF.